These 2 T cell receptor beta chains originate from one sample sequenced in a study of OX40 agonist ivuxolimab in advanced cancers. The protocol was immunoSEQ multiplex PCR, while the TCRdb copy is restricted to in-frame clones and leaves out a portion. The table records approximately 74,000 clones, 80% to 95% of them present only once. Sequencing was performed on CD4+ or CD8+ T cells sorted from blood, taken in a trial of the OX40 agonist ivuxolimab. The receptor set was obtained from an adult with an advanced solid tumor such as melanoma, head and neck, liver or kidney cancer.

The chain has TRBV7-6 and TRBJ2-1; D not resolved. Germline values: CDR1 SGHVS, CDR2 FNYEAQ. This CDR3 comprises 13 residues. V shed 5 bases and J shed 7 bases, with 12 bases lying between them. CDR3 sequence: CASSLNRMNEQFF. For the CDR3, the DNA is TGTGCCAGCAGCCTAAATAGGATGAATGAGCAGTTCTTC.

The chain couples TRBV28 to TRBJ1-2, with D possibly matching TRBD1 (6 bases). V gave up 6 bases and J gave up 5 bases, with 19 bases separating them. CDR1 and CDR2 from the germline V gene are MDHEN and SYDVKM. The CDR3 totals 15 residues. The CDR3 sequence: CASRGGPNVGYGYTF. CDR3 coding DNA: TGTGCCAGCAGAGGGGGACCGAATGTGGGGTATGGCTACACCTTC.